This T cell receptor (beta chain) emerged from a study of T cells after yellow fever vaccination. Across the whole study: Investigators used CD3, CD45RA, CCR7 and CD95 to sort the EM, EMRA, CM and Tscm memory subsets. Fractions containing few cells were prepared with SMART-Seq v4 Ultra Low Input.

This clonotype was counted only a few times. This CDR3 spans 15 amino acids. Trimming took 2 bases from V and 0 from J, leaving 10 bases between them. Germline-derived CDR1 and CDR2 are WNHNN and SYGVQD (reference sequence). TCRdb called the 5' RACE reads again in MiXCR, with one record for every CDR3 protein. This sample yields 5,000 or so distinct CDR3 sequences, of which under 8.5% are seen a single time; 60% belongs to the top ten. The TCR sequence derives from a man between 18 and 35 years old who received the YFV17D yellow fever vaccine. The rearrangement links TRBV10-1 to TRBJ1-1; D is unclear. The sequences come from PBMCs, either bulk or a sorted T-cell subset (CD4+, CD8+, memory, or dextramer-sorted; not recorded which), collected around 14 days after the first yellow fever vaccination. CDR3 in DNA: TGCGCCAGCAGTGAGGTATGTCTTATGAACACTGAAGCTTTCTTT. Protein sequence: CASSEVCLMNTEAFF.